Here is one TCR beta chain with its context. Its cognate antigen has yet to be identified. Nothing much larger sits one base from this clone, and base qualities are not available. Spanning cysteine to phenylalanine, the CDR3 consists of 17 amino acids. Only the CDR3 DNA stays, 51 bases, in frame from base 1. The germline V gene provides CDR1 SGHTA and CDR2 FQGNSA. V is cut by 2 bases and J by 4 bases, and the space between the germline ends is 17 bases. This entry is derived from a study of T-cell reconstitution after alpha-beta-depleted transplantation in children (dated by TCRdb to about 2016). About the full investigation: The study quantitatively tracked T-cell immune reconstitution after TCRalphabeta/CD19-depleted allogeneic hematopoietic cell transplantation in children using TCR repertoire profiling.

In light of the paper, this sample's treatment or condition label describes: allogeneic hematopoietic cell transplantation with graft depleted of TCRalphabeta T cells and CD19 B cells. The transplant recipients were children given TCRalphabeta/CD19-depleted allogeneic hematopoietic cell grafts. Receptors were amplified or captured by PCR. Sequencer: Illumina HiSeq 2500. TCR library preparation used molecular barcoding, with unique molecular identifiers applied to normalize quantification of the TCRbeta repertoire. The public sequencing data were trimmed at Q25 with fastp and processed into clonotypes with MiXCR by TCRdb, which kept only in-frame beta chains. Duplicate CDR3 protein sequences are folded into a single record with the most common DNA and genes. The sample table lists around 300,000 distinct CDR3 sequences, around 20% of them with a count of one. The top ten clones comprise roughly 11% of the sample.

Study-level results and caveats: About two months after transplant, the apparently early recovery of alphabetaT-cell counts reportedly depended on just several hundred clones that had expanded rapidly and came from non-depleted graft cells. Over the following months the frequencies of hyperexpanded clones went down, and after one year T-cell counts and TCRbeta diversity were mostly credited to newly produced T cells. In some patients, the high TCRbeta diversity seen at day 60 was put down to recipient T cells and intrathymic progenitors that had survived conditioning.

The rearranged chain carries TRBV7-2 and TRBJ1-4; no confident D gene assignment can be made. The specimen was PBMCs, mostly from graft donor cells, collected 180 days after TCRalphabeta/CD19-depleted stem cell transplant. This receptor was obtained from a male patient younger than 18 who had a stem cell transplant for acute lymphoblastic leukemia, so the T cells may come from the graft donor. The CDR3 has the sequence CASSLIHVRGYNEKLFF. The nucleotides are TGTGCCAGCAGCTTAATTCATGTTCGGGGTTATAATGAAAAACTGTTTTTT.